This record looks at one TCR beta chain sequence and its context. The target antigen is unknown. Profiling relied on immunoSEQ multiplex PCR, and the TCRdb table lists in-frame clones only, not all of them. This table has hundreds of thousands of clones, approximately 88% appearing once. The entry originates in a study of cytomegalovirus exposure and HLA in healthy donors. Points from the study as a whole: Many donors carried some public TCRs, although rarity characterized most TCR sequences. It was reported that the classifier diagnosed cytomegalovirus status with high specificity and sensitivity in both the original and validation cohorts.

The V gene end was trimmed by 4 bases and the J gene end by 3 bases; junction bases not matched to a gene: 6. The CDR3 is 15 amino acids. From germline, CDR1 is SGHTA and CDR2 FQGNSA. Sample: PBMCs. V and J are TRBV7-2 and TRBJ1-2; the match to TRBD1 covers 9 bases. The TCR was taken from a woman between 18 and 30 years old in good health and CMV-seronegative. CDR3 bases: TGTGCCAGCAGCTCACAGGGGGCCCCCTACTATGGCTACACCTTC. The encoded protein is CASSSQGAPYYGYTF.